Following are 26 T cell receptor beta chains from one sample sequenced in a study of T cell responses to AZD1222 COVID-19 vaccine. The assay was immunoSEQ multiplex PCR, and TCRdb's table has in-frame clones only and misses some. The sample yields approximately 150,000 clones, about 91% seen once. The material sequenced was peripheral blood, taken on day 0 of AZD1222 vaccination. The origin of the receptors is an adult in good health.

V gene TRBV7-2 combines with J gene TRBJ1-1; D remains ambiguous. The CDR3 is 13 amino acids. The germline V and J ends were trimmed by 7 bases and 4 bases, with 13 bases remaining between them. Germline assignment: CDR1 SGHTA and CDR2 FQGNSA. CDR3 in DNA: TGTGCCAGCACCTTTCAGGTCGGCACTGAAGCTTTCTTT. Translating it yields CASTFQVGTEAFF.

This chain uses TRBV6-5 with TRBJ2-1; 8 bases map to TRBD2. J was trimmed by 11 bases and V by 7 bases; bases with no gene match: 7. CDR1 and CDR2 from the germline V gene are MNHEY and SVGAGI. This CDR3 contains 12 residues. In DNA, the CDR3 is TGTGCCAGCACCCGACGGGGGGGCAAGCAGTTCTTC. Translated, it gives CASTRRGGKQFF.

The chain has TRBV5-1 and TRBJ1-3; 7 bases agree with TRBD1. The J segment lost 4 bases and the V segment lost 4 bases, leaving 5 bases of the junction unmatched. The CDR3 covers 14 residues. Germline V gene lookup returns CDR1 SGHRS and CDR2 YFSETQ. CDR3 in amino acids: CASSPGTEGNTIYF. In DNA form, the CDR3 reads TGCGCCAGCAGCCCCGGGACAGAAGGAAACACCATATATTTT.

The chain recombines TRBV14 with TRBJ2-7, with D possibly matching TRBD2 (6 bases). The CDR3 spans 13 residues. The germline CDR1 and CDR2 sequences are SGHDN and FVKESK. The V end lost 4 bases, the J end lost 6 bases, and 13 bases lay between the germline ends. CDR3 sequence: CASSPRVGGEQYF. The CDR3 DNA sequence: TGTGCCAGCAGCCCCCGCGTCGGGGGCGAGCAGTACTTC.

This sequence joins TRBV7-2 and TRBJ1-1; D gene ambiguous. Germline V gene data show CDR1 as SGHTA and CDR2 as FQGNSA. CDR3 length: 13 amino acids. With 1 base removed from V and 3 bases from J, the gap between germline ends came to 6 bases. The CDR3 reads CASSLVPDTEAFF. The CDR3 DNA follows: TGTGCCAGCAGCTTAGTTCCAGACACTGAAGCTTTCTTT.

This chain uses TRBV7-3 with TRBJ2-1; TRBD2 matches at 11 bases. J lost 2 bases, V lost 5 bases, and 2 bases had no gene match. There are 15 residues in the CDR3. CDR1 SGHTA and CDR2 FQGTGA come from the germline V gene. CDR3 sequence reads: CASSKGLAAYNEQFF. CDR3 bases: TGTGCCAGCAGCAAGGGACTAGCGGCCTACAATGAGCAGTTCTTC.

CDR3 sequence: CASSLSAGAWYNEQFF. CDR3 bases: TGTGCCAGCAGCTTATCAGCGGGAGCGTGGTACAATGAGCAGTTCTTC. This chain links TRBV7-2 with TRBJ2-1; TRBD2 matches at 8 bases. Germline CDR1 SGHTA, CDR2 FQGNSA. V dropped 2 bases and J dropped 4; count of bases not matched to a gene: 7. This CDR3 has 16 residues.

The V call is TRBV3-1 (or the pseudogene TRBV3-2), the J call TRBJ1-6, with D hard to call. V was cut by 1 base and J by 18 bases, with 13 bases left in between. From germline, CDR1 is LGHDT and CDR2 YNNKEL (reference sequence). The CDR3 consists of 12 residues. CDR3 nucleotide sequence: TGTGCCAGCAGCCAAGGCGATGGAGCACCCCACTTT. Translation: CASSQGDGAPHF.

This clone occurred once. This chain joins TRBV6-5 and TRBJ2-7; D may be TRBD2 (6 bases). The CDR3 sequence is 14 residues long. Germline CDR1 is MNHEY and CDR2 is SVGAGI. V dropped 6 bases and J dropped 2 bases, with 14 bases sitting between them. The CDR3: CASRDYLPPYEQYF. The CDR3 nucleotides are TGTGCCAGCAGGGACTATCTACCGCCCTACGAGCAGTACTTC.

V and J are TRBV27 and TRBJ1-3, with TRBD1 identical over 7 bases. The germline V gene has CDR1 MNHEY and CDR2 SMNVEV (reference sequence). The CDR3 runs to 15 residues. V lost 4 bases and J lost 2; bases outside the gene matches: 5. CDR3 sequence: CASSSRRGPGNTIYF. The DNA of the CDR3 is TGTGCCAGCAGTTCCCGGAGGGGGCCTGGAAACACCATATATTTT.

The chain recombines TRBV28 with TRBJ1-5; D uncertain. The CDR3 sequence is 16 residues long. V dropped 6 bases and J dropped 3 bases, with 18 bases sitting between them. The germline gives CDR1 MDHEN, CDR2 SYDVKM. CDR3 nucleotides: TGTGCCAGCAGCCCCATAGGGAAGAGTCCCAATCAGCCCCAGCATTTT. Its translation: CASSPIGKSPNQPQHF.

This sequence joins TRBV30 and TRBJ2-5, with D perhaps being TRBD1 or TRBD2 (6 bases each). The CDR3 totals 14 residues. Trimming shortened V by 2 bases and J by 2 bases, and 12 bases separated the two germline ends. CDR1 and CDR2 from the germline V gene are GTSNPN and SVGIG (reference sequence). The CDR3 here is CAWSIGGSQETQYF. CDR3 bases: TGTGCCTGGAGTATAGGGGGGAGTCAAGAGACCCAGTACTTC. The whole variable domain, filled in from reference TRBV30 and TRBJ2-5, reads SQTIHQWPATLVQPVGSPLSLECTVEGTSNPNLYWYRQAAGRGLQLLFYSVGIGQISSEVPQNLSASRPQDRQFILSSKKLLLSDSGFYLCAWSIGGSQETQYFGPGTRLLVL.

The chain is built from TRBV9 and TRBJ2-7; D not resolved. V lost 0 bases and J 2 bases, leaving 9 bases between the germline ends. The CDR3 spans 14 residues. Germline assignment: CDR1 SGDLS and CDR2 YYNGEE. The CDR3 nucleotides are TGTGCCAGCAGCGTAGAGGCAGATCCCTACGAGCAGTACTTC. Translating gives CASSVEADPYEQYF.

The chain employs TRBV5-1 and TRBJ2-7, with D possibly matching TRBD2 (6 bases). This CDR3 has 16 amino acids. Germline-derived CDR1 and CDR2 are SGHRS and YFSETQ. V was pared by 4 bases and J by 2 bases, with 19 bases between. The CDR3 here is CASSPEDGRATYEQYF. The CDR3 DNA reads TGCGCCAGCAGCCCGGAGGACGGGAGAGCTACCTACGAGCAGTACTTC.

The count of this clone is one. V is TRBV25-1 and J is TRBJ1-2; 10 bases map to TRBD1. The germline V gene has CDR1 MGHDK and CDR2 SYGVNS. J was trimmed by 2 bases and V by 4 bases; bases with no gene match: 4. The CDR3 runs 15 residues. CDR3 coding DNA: TGTGCCAGCAGTGGAGGACAGGGGGGGAACTATGGCTACACCTTC. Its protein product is CASSGGQGGNYGYTF.

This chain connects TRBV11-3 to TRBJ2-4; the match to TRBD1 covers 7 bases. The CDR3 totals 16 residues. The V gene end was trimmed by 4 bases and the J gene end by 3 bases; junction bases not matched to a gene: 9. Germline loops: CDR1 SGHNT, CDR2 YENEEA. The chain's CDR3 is CASSSLTGTDKNIQYF. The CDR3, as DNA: TGTGCCAGCAGCTCTCTCACCGGGACAGACAAAAACATTCAGTACTTC.

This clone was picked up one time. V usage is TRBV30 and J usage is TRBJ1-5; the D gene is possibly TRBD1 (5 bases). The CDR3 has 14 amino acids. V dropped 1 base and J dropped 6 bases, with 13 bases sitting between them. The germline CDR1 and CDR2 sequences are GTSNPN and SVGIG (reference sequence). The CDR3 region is CAWSGAGLFQPQHF. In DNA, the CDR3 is TGTGCCTGGAGTGGGGCAGGGCTCTTTCAGCCCCAGCATTTT.

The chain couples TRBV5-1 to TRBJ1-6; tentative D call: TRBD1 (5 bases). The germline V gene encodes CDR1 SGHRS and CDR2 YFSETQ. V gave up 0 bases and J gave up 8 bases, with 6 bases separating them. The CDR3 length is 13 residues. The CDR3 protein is CASSLDRYSPLHF. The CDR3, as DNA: TGCGCCAGCAGCTTGGACAGGTATTCACCCCTCCACTTT.

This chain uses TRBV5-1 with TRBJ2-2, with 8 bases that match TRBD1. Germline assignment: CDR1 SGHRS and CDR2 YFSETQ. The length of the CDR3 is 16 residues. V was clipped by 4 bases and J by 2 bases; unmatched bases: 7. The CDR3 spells CASSVDRGLNTGELFF. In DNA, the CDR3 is TGCGCCAGCAGCGTCGACAGGGGTCTCAACACCGGGGAGCTGTTTTTT.

Here the CDR3 DNA reads TGTGCCAGCAGTTCCCGTGGAGACGGCTGGGGGTCCAATCAGCCCCAGCATTTT. It is translated as CASSSRGDGWGSNQPQHF. This chain links TRBV28 with TRBJ1-5; D is perhaps TRBD1 (5 bases). V dropped 4 bases and J dropped 3 bases, with 22 bases sitting between them. The CDR3 covers 18 residues. Germline loops: CDR1 MDHEN, CDR2 SYDVKM.

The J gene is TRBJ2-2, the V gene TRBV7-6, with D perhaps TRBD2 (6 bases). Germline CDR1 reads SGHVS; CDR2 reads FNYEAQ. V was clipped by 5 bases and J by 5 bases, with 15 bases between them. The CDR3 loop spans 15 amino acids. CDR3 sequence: CASSRGTTTTGELFF. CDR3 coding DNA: TGTGCCAGCAGCCGGGGGACCACGACTACCGGGGAGCTGTTTTTT.

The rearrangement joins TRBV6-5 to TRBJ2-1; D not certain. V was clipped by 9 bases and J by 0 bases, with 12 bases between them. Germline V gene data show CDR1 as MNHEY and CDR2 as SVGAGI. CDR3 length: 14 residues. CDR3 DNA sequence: TGTGCCAGACCTAAACCGGGCTCCTACAATGAGCAGTTCTTC. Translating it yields CARPKPGSYNEQFF.

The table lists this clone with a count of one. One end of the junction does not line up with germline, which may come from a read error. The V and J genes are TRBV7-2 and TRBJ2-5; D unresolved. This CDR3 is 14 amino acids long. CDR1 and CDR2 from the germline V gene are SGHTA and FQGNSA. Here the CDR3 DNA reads TGTGCCAGCAGCCCCTTCCCCCCGACTTCTCGTGCTGACTTC. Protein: CASSPFPPTSRADF.

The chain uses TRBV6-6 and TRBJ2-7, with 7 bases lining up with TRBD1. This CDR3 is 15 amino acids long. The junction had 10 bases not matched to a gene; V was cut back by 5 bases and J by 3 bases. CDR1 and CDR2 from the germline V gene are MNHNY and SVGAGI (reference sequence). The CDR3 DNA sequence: TGTGCCAGCAGTGTCACCGGGACAGACATCTACGAGCAGTACTTC. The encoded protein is CASSVTGTDIYEQYF.

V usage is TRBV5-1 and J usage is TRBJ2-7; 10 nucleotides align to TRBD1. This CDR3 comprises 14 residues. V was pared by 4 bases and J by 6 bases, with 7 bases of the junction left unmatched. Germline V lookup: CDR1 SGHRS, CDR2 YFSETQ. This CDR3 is CASSPQTGGREQYF. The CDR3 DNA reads TGCGCCAGCAGCCCTCAGACAGGGGGCCGCGAGCAGTACTTC.

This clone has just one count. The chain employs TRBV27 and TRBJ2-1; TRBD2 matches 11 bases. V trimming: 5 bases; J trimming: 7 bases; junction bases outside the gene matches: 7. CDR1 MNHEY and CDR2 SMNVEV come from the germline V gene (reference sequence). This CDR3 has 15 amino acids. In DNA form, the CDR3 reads TGTGCCAGCAGTCAAGGGACTAGCGGAAGGAATGAGCAGTTCTTC. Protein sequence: CASSQGTSGRNEQFF.